A single sample gave rise to the 7 T cell receptor beta chains below, sequenced in a study of resident and recirculating memory T cells in vitiligo. Assay used: immunoSEQ multiplex PCR; TCRdb lists only in-frame clones, some missing. The sample lists 60,000 to 80,000 clones, approximately 91% seen once, with roughly 5% in the top ten. What was sequenced was blood. The receptor source for this set is a male donor with vitiligo.

The gene calls are TRBV29-1 and TRBJ2-1; the match to TRBD1 covers 11 bases. CDR1 SQVTM and CDR2 ANQGSEA come from the germline V gene. CDR3 length: 15 residues. V lost 8 bases to trimming and J lost 5 bases; unmatched junction nucleotides: 11. This CDR3 is CSTEVGTGGNNEQFF. In nucleotides, the CDR3 is TGCAGCACTGAAGTCGGGACAGGGGGTAACAATGAGCAGTTCTTC.

In DNA, the CDR3 is TGTGCCAGCAGGCCAGGGACAGGGTGGCACGAGCAGTACTTC. Its protein is CASRPGTGWHEQYF. The rearrangement uses TRBV6-5 and TRBJ2-7; TRBD1 agrees at 9 bases. The V segment lost 6 bases and the J segment 5 bases; nucleotides outside the gene matches: 8. This CDR3 comprises 14 residues. Germline V CDR1 and CDR2: MNHEY, SVGAGI.

The gene calls are TRBV4-3 and TRBJ2-3; unclear D gene. Germline V gene data show CDR1 as LGHNA and CDR2 as YSLEER. CDR3 size: 13 residues. Trimming left V 1 base short and J 6 bases short, with 8 bases between. The CDR3 DNA reads TGCGCCAGCAGCCAAGTCTACGGGGATACGCAGTATTTT. This encodes CASSQVYGDTQYF.

This clone was found many times. This rearrangement joins TRBV29-1 to TRBJ1-2; maybe TRBD1 (5 bases). Trimming cost V 7 bases and J 7 bases, with 13 bases left between them. Germline values: CDR1 SQVTM, CDR2 ANQGSEA. This CDR3 is built from 11 residues. The CDR3 loop reads CSATRGGGYTF. CDR3 nucleotide sequence: TGCAGCGCAACCCGGGGGGGTGGCTACACCTTC.

This sequence joins TRBV10-3 and TRBJ2-5; D is tentatively TRBD1 or TRBD2 (7 bases each). The CDR3 extends over 13 amino acids. Trimming took off 10 bases at V and 4 bases at J, with 16 bases between the two ends. Germline V gives CDR1 ENHRY, CDR2 SYGVKD. The DNA of the CDR3 is TGTGCCAGCAGGGGGAGGGTCAGAGAGACCCAGTACTTC. Translated: CASRGRVRETQYF.

The chain is built from TRBV11-3 and TRBJ2-3; D perhaps matches TRBD2 (6 bases). V was cut by 2 bases and J by 0 bases, with 15 bases left in between. Looked up from germline, CDR1 is SGHNT and CDR2 is YENEEA. CDR3 length: 17 amino acids. The CDR3 nucleotides read TGTGCCAGCAGCTTAAGGGGCACTAGCCGGAGCACAGATACGCAGTATTTT. Its translation: CASSLRGTSRSTDTQYF.

CDR3 nucleotide sequence: TGTGCCAGCAGCTTAAACAGGGACCGGAACACTGAAGCTTTCTTT. Translated: CASSLNRDRNTEAFF. The chain recombines TRBV7-2 with TRBJ1-1; tentatively, D is TRBD1 (6 bases). Germline-derived CDR1 and CDR2 are SGHTA and FQGNSA. V was pared by 2 bases and J by 1 base, with 11 bases between. The CDR3 spans 15 residues.